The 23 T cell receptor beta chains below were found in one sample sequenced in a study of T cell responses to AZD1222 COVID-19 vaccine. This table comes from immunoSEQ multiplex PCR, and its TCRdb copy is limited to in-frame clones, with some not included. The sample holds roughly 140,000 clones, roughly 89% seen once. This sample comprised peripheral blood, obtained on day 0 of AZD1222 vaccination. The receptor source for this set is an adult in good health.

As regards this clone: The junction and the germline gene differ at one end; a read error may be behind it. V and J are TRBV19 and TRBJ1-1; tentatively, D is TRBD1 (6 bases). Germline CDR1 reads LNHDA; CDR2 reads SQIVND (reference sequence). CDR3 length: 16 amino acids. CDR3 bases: TGTGCCAGTACTATAACTGGGGGCCATGTGAACACTGAAGCTTTCTTT. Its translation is CASTITGGHVNTEAFF. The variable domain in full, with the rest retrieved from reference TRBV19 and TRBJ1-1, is DGGITQSPKYLFRKEGQNVTLSCEQNLNHDAMYWYRQDPGQGLRLIYYSQIVNDFQKGDIAEGYSVSREKKESFPLTVTSAQKNPTAFYLCASTITGGHVNTEAFFGQGTRLTVV.

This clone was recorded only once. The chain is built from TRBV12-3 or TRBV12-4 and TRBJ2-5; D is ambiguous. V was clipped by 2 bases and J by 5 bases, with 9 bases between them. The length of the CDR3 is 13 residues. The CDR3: CASSLPAGETQYF. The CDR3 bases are TGTGCCAGCAGTTTACCCGCCGGCGAGACCCAGTACTTC.

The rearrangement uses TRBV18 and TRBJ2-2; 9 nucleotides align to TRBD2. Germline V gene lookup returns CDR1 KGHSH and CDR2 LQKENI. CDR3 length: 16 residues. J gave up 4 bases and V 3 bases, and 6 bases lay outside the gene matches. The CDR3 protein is CASSPSSSGTTGELFF. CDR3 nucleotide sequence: TGTGCCAGCTCACCCTCCTCTAGCGGGACCACCGGGGAGCTGTTTTTT.

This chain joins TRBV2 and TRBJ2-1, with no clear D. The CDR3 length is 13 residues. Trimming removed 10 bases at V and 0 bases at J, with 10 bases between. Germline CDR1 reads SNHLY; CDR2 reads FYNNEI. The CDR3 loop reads CANSVSSYNEQFF. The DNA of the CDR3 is TGTGCCAACTCGGTCAGCTCCTACAATGAGCAGTTCTTC.

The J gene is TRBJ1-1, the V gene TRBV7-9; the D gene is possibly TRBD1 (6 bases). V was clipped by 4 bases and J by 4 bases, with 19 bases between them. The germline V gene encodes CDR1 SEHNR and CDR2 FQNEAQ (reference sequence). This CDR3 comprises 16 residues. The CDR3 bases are TGTGCCAGCAGCTCCACCGGGGGGGGGCGCAGCACTGAAGCTTTCTTT. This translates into CASSSTGGGRSTEAFF.

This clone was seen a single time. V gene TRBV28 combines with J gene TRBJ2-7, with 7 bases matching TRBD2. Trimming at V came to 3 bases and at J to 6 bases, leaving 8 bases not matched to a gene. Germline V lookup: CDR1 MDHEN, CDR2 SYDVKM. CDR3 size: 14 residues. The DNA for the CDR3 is TGTGCCAGCAGTTTGGGCGGGGGTCTAAGCGAGCAGTACTTC. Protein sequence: CASSLGGGLSEQYF. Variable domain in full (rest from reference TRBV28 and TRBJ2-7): DVKVTQSSRYLVKRTGEKVFLECVQDMDHENMFWYRQDPGLGLRLIYFSYDVKMKEKGDIPEGYSVSREKKERFSLILESASTNQTSMYLCASSLGGGLSEQYFGPGTRLTVT.

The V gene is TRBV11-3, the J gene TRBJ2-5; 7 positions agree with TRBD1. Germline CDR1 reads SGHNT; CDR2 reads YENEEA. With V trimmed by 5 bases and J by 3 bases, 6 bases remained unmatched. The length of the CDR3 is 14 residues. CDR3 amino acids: CASSRGTAEETQYF. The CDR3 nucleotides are TGTGCCAGCAGCCGTGGGACAGCCGAAGAGACCCAGTACTTC.

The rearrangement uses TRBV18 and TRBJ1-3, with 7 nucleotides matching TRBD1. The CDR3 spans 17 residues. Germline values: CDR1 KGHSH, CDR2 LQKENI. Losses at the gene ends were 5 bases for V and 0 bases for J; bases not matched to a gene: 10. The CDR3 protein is CASSTTGAIFSGNTIYF. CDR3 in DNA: TGTGCCAGCTCAACCACAGGGGCGATTTTCTCTGGAAACACCATATATTTT.

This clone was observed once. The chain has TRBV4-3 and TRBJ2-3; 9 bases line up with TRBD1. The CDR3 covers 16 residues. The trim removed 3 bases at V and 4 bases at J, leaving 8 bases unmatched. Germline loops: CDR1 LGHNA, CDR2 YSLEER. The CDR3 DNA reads TGCGCCAGCAGCCAGGGACAGGGTGGTCGCGCAGATACGCAGTATTTT. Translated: CASSQGQGGRADTQYF.

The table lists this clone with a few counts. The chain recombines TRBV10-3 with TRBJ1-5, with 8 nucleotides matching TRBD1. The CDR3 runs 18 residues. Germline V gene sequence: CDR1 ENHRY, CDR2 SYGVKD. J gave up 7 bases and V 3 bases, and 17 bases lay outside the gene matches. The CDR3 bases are TGTGCCATCAGTGATTCCGGGACAGGTACCCCCGCGGCCCAGCCCCAGCATTTT. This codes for CAISDSGTGTPAAQPQHF.

The chain's CDR3 is CASTTINYGYTF. DNA for the CDR3: TGTGCCAGCACCACCATTAACTATGGCTACACCTTC. J is TRBJ1-2 and V is TRBV12-3 or TRBV12-4; D unresolved. The CDR3 totals 12 residues. V was shortened by 7 bases and J by 1 base, with 7 bases between the two germline ends.

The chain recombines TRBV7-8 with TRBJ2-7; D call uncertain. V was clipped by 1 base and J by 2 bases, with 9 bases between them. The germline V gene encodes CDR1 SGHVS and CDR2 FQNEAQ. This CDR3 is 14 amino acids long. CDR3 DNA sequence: TGTGCCAGCAGCTTAGGTGCAGAGGCCTACGAGCAGTACTTC. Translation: CASSLGAEAYEQYF.

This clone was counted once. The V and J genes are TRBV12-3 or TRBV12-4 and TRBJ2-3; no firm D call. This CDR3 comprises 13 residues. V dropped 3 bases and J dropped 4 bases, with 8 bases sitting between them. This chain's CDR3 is CASSLAKADTQYF. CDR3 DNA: TGTGCCAGCAGTTTGGCTAAGGCAGATACGCAGTATTTT.

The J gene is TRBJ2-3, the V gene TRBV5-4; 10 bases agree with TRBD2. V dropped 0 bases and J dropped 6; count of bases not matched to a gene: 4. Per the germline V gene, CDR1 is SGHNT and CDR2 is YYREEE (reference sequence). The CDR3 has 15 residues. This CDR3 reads CASSLGLAGEDTQYF. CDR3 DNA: TGTGCCAGCAGCTTGGGCCTAGCGGGAGAGGATACGCAGTATTTT.

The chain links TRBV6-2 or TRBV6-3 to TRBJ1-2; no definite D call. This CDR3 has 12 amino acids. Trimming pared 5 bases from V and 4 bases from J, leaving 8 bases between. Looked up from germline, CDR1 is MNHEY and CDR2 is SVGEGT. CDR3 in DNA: TGTGCCAGCAGTGACGCGACCTATGGCTACACCTTC. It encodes CASSDATYGYTF.

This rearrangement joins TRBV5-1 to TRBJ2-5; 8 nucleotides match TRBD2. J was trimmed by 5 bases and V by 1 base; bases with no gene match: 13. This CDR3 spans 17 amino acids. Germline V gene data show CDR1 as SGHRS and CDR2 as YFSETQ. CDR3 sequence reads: CASSLSNFYSGGETQYF. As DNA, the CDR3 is TGCGCCAGCAGCTTGTCAAATTTTTACAGCGGGGGCGAGACCCAGTACTTC.

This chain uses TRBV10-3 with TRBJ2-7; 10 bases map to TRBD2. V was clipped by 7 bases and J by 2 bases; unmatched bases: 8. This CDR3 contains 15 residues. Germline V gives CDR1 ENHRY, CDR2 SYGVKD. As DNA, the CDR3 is TGTGCCATCAAACCCAAAAGCGGGGGGGCCTACGAGCAGTACTTC. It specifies CAIKPKSGGAYEQYF.

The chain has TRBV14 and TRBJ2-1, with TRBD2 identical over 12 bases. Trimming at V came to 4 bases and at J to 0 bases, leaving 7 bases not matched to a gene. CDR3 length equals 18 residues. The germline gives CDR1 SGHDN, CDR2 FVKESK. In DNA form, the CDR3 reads TGTGCCAGCAGCCGGGGAGGACTAGCGGGGAGCTCCTACAATGAGCAGTTCTTC. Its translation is CASSRGGLAGSSYNEQFF.

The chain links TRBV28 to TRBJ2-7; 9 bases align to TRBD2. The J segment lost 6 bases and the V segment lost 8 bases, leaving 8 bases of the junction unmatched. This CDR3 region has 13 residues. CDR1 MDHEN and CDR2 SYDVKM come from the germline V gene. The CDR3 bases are TGTGCCAGCCAAGAGCTAGCGGGACTCGAGCAGTACTTC. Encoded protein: CASQELAGLEQYF.

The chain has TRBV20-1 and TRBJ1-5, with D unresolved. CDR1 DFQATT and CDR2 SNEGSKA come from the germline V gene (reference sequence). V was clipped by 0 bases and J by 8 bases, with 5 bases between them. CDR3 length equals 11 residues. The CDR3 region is CSARDLEPQHF. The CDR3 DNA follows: TGCAGTGCTAGAGATCTCGAGCCCCAGCATTTT.

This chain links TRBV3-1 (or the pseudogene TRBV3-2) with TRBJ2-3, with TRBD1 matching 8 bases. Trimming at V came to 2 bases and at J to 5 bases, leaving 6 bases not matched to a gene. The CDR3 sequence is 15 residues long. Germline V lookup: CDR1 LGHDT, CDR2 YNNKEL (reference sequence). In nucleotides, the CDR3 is TGTGCCAGCAGCCAAATACAGGGGGTGAGAGATACGCAGTATTTT. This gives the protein CASSQIQGVRDTQYF.

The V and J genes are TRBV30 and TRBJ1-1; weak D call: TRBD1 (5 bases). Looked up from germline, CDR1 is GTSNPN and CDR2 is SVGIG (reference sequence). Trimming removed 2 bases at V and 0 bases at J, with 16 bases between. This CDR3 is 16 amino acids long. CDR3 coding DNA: TGTGCCTGGAGTCCGACCCCCGGGACGGTGAACACTGAAGCTTTCTTT. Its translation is CAWSPTPGTVNTEAFF. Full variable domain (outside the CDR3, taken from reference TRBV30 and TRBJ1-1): SQTIHQWPATLVQPVGSPLSLECTVEGTSNPNLYWYRQAAGRGLQLLFYSVGIGQISSEVPQNLSASRPQDRQFILSSKKLLLSDSGFYLCAWSPTPGTVNTEAFFGQGTRLTVV.

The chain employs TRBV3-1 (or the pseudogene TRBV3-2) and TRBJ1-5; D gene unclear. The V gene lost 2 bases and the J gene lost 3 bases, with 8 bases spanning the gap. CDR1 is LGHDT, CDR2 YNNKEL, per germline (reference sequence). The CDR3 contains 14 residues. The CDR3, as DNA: TGTGCCAGCAGCCAAAGAGGGTCCAATCAGCCCCAGCATTTT. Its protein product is CASSQRGSNQPQHF.